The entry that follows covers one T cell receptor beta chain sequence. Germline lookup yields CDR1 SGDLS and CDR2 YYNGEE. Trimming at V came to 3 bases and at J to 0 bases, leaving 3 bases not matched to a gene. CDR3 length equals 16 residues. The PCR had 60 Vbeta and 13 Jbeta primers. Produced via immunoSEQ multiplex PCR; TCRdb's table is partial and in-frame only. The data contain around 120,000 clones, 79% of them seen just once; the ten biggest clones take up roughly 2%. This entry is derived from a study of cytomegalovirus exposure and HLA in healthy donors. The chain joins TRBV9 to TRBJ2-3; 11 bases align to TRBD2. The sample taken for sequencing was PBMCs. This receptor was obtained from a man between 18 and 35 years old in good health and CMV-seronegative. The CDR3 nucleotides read TGTGCCAGCAGCGCCCTAGCGGGAGGTAGCACAGATACGCAGTATTTT. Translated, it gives CASSALAGGSTDTQYF.